This T cell receptor (beta chain) originates from a study of blood T cell repertoires in COVID-19. Study background: The United States, Italy and Spain were the sources of the acute and convalescent COVID-19 samples. PBMCs, B-cell-depleted T cells, or T cells provided the cDNA or gDNA that made up the material.

The V gene's germline CDR1 is MGHDK and CDR2 SYGVNS. V trimming: 3 bases; J trimming: 0 bases; junction bases outside the gene matches: 4. CDR3 length equals 15 residues. Data came from immunoSEQ multiplex PCR; TCRdb stores just in-frame clones and leaves some out. The sample shows 200,000 or so clones, around four fifths of them seen only once. The source of this sequence is a human donor in a cohort sampled during active COVID-19. The chain employs TRBV25-1 and TRBJ1-1, with 7 nucleotides matching TRBD1. Sequencing was done on a sample of peripheral blood. The CDR3 bases are TGTGCCAGCAGTGAGGGGGGACAGTTGAACACTGAAGCTTTCTTT. The encoded protein is CASSEGGQLNTEAFF.